This T cell receptor (beta chain) was recovered during a study of cytomegalovirus exposure and HLA in healthy donors. About the study: Out of about 190 million T cells, an earlier analysis found roughly 110 million unique TCR beta sequences in total. Broader study findings: The authors enumerated some 170 TCR beta chains as linked to cytomegalovirus.

The PCR ran on 60 Vbeta and 13 Jbeta primers. The data were produced by immunoSEQ multiplex PCR, yet TCRdb's version contains in-frame clones alone and is incomplete. This sample has more than 100,000 clones, with 15% found just once. For this clone: Antigen specificity is unknown.

Germline V gene data show CDR1 as MDHEN and CDR2 as SYDVKM. Deletions cut 4 bases from V and 4 bases from J, with 13 bases between. The CDR3 contains 14 residues. The chain recombines TRBV28 with TRBJ1-2; a possible D gene is TRBD1 (6 bases). This clonotype originated in a woman under 30 in good health and CMV-seronegative. Input material: PBMCs. DNA of the CDR3: TGTGCCAGCAGTTCCACCGGGACAATCTATGGCTACACCTTC. This gives the protein CASSSTGTIYGYTF.